The 32 T cell receptor beta chains given below trace back to one sample, sequenced in a study of graft-versus-host responses after intestinal transplantation. Produced via immunoSEQ multiplex PCR; TCRdb's table is partial and in-frame only. The sample has roughly 90,000 clones, about 88% seen once. Their specific antigens are unknown. The sequencing used unstimulated CD4+ T cells sorted from spleen or lymph node cells, collected before transplant. The receptors stem from a human donor who was the organ donor for an intestinal transplant.

The J gene is TRBJ2-2, the V gene TRBV13; 7 bases align to TRBD2. CDR3 length equals 15 residues. Germline-derived CDR1 and CDR2 are PRHDT and FYEKMQ (reference sequence). J was trimmed by 4 bases and V by 5 bases; bases with no gene match: 7. CDR3 residues: CASSHRRGSTGELFF. The CDR3 nucleotides read TGTGCCAGCAGCCACCGGCGGGGGAGCACCGGGGAGCTGTTTTTT.

CDR3 sequence reads: CASSQDRMNQPQHF. CDR3 coding DNA: TGCGCCAGCAGCCAGGACAGGATGAATCAGCCCCAGCATTTT. The V call is TRBV4-3, the J call TRBJ1-5; 7 nucleotides match TRBD1. Per germline, CDR1 LGHNA and CDR2 YSLEER. V gave up 3 bases and J gave up 4 bases; unmatched junction bases: 3. The CDR3 is 14 residues long.

J is TRBJ1-1 and V is TRBV11-3; possibly TRBD1 for D (5 bases). The CDR3 is 14 residues long. The V and J ends lost 5 bases and 0 bases respectively, with 10 bases between them. The V gene's germline CDR1 is SGHNT and CDR2 YENEEA. CDR3 sequence (DNA): TGTGCCAGCAGCCCACGGGGGTTGAACACTGAAGCTTTCTTT. Translation gives CASSPRGLNTEAFF.

The chain combines TRBV15 with TRBJ1-4; the D gene is possibly TRBD1 (5 bases). The CDR3 length is 15 residues. V was shortened by 3 bases and J by 0 bases, with 8 bases between the two germline ends. Germline values: CDR1 LNHNV, CDR2 YYDKDF (reference sequence). The CDR3, as DNA: TGTGCCACCAGCAGGGGCAGGGCAACTAATGAAAAACTGTTTTTT. The encoded protein is CATSRGRATNEKLFF.

This clone was detected once. V is TRBV6-1 and J is TRBJ2-2; D might be TRBD1 (5 bases). The V gene lost 6 bases and the J gene lost 6 bases, with 11 bases spanning the gap. CDR3 length equals 13 residues. Germline V lookup: CDR1 MNHNS, CDR2 SASEGT. The CDR3 nucleotides are TGTGCCAGCAGGAAGACAGTGTCCGGGGAGCTGTTTTTT. It is translated as CASRKTVSGELFF.

V gene TRBV28 combines with J gene TRBJ2-7; 7 bases are shared with TRBD1. The ends lost 5 bases at V and 6 bases at J; junction bases unmatched: 13. Germline lookup yields CDR1 MDHEN and CDR2 SYDVKM. The CDR3 extends over 15 amino acids. This CDR3 is CASSPPGTATSEQYF. CDR3 in DNA: TGTGCCAGCAGTCCCCCCGGGACAGCCACCTCCGAGCAGTACTTC.

The gene calls are TRBV5-1 and TRBJ2-3, with 8 nucleotides matching TRBD2. The CDR3 loop spans 15 amino acids. Per germline, CDR1 SGHRS and CDR2 YFSETQ. Unmatched junction bases numbered 3, after V lost 0 bases and J lost 3 bases. CDR3 amino acids: CASSLVAGGTDTQYF. In DNA form, the CDR3 reads TGCGCCAGCAGCTTGGTCGCGGGGGGTACAGATACGCAGTATTTT.

This chain connects TRBV12-5 to TRBJ2-7; 7 bases agree with TRBD2. Germline values: CDR1 LGHNT, CDR2 FRNRAP. The CDR3 contains 13 residues. The junction had 9 bases not matched to a gene; V was cut back by 7 bases and J by 6 bases. The CDR3, as DNA: TGTGCTAGTGTCAATAAGCGGGGTACCGAGCAGTACTTC. It yields the protein CASVNKRGTEQYF.

The chain joins TRBV5-5 to TRBJ2-7, with D perhaps matching TRBD2 (6 bases). The CDR3 consists of 14 residues. In germline, CDR1 is SGHKS, CDR2 YYEKEE (reference sequence). Trimming pared 2 bases from V and 5 bases from J, leaving 14 bases between. In DNA form, the CDR3 reads TGTGCCAGCAGCTTCGGGCTGCCGGGGGACGAGCAGTACTTC. It specifies CASSFGLPGDEQYF.

The chain combines TRBV11-3 with TRBJ2-3; D is ambiguous. The germline gives CDR1 SGHNT, CDR2 YENEEA. V shed 4 bases and J shed 4 bases, with 3 bases lying between them. This CDR3 has 11 amino acids. The CDR3 DNA reads as TGTGCCAGCAGCTCCGCAGATACGCAGTATTTT. Encoded protein: CASSSADTQYF.

This chain joins TRBV7-8 and TRBJ2-5, with TRBD2 matching over 11 bases. The V gene's germline CDR1 is SGHVS and CDR2 FQNEAQ. V lost 5 bases, J lost 5 bases, and 4 bases stayed unmatched. The CDR3 is 14 amino acids. The CDR3 protein is CASSLTSGGETQYF. DNA for the CDR3: TGTGCCAGCAGCCTCACTAGCGGGGGCGAGACCCAGTACTTC.

The rearrangement links TRBV6-5 to TRBJ2-7; no firm D call. This CDR3 contains 14 residues. Germline CDR1 and CDR2: MNHEY and SVGAGI. The V end was cut by 7 bases, the J end by 3 bases, with 16 bases between. The CDR3 spells CASTPYSPLYEQYF. The CDR3, as DNA: TGTGCCAGCACGCCGTACTCTCCCCTCTACGAGCAGTACTTC.

This clone was seen only once. V and J are TRBV7-9 and TRBJ1-2; the match to TRBD1 covers 9 bases. Germline V gene lookup returns CDR1 SEHNR and CDR2 FQNEAQ (reference sequence). The J segment lost 6 bases and the V segment lost 1 base, leaving 6 bases of the junction unmatched. The CDR3 contains 15 residues. The chain's CDR3 is CASSLEYRDRDGYTF. CDR3 in DNA: TGTGCCAGCAGCTTAGAGTACCGGGACAGGGATGGCTACACCTTC.

V usage is TRBV5-4 and J usage is TRBJ2-5; D possibly corresponds to TRBD1 (5 bases). This CDR3 is 16 amino acids long. The V gene lost 2 bases and the J gene lost 5 bases, with 19 bases spanning the gap. From germline, CDR1 is SGHNT and CDR2 YYREEE (reference sequence). CDR3 amino acids: CASSLGVTAGRETQYF. The CDR3 DNA is TGTGCCAGCAGCTTAGGGGTAACTGCCGGTCGGGAGACCCAGTACTTC.

This CDR3 is CAASGGAGEQYF. Here the CDR3 DNA reads TGTGCCGCTAGCGGGGGGGCCGGCGAGCAGTACTTC. This chain uses TRBV30 with TRBJ2-7, with TRBD2 identical over 12 bases. Germline assignment: CDR1 GTSNPN and CDR2 SVGIG (reference sequence). The J segment lost 6 bases and the V segment lost 8 bases, leaving 5 bases of the junction unmatched. The CDR3 has 12 amino acids.

The chain recombines TRBV18 with TRBJ1-1; D gene unclear. Deletions cut 3 bases from V and 5 bases from J, with 16 bases between. The CDR3 is 15 residues long. CDR1 and CDR2 (germline): KGHSH, LQKENI. CDR3 residues: CASSPGRVGLTEAFF. The CDR3 DNA sequence: TGTGCCAGCTCACCGGGGAGGGTCGGGTTGACTGAAGCTTTCTTT. Variable domain in full (rest from reference TRBV18 and TRBJ1-1): NAGVMQNPRHLVRRRGQEARLRCSPMKGHSHVYWYRQLPEEGLKFMVYLQKENIIDESGMPKERFSAEFPKEGPSILRIQQVVRGDSAAYFCASSPGRVGLTEAFFGQGTRLTVV.

The chain is built from TRBV4-1 and TRBJ2-7, with a tentative D call TRBD2 (6 bases). The V gene's germline CDR1 is MGHRA and CDR2 YSYEKL. Trimming removed 2 bases from V and 1 base from J, with 15 bases in between. The CDR3 is made up of 16 amino acids. The CDR3 DNA is TGCGCCAGCAGCCAATCCCCCCTCGGGGGTTCCTACGAGCAGTACTTC. It encodes CASSQSPLGGSYEQYF.

The chain employs TRBV13 and TRBJ1-5; 8 nucleotides line up with TRBD1. CDR3 size: 15 residues. CDR1 and CDR2 from the germline V gene are PRHDT and FYEKMQ (reference sequence). Losses at the gene ends were 2 bases for V and 6 bases for J; bases not matched to a gene: 6. The CDR3 bases are TGTGCCAGCAGCTTACGCAGGGGGCCAGGTCAGCCCCAGCATTTT. Translated, it gives CASSLRRGPGQPQHF.

The chain employs TRBV5-8 and TRBJ2-1; D may be TRBD1 (6 bases). The CDR3 is 16 residues long. Germline CDR1 reads SGHTS; CDR2 reads YDEGEE. Trimming removed 1 base from V and 5 bases from J, with 16 bases in between. The CDR3 sequence is CASSLWGQGNHNEQFF. The CDR3 DNA reads TGTGCCAGCAGCTTGTGGGGCCAGGGGAACCACAATGAGCAGTTCTTC. Combining the CDR3 with reference TRBV5-8 and TRBJ2-1 gives the whole variable domain EAGVTQSPTHLIKTRGQQATLRCSPISGHTSVYWYQQALGLGLQFLLWYDEGEERNRGNFPPRFSGRQFPNYSSELNVNALELEDSALYLCASSLWGQGNHNEQFFGPGTRLTVL.

The chain employs TRBV7-3 and TRBJ2-7; TRBD2 agrees at 7 bases. This CDR3 is 15 amino acids long. Unmatched junction bases numbered 9, after V lost 4 bases and J lost 3 bases. Germline assignment: CDR1 SGHTA and CDR2 FQGTGA. The CDR3 sequence: CASSSGGSGGYEQYF. Written as DNA, the CDR3 is TGTGCCAGCAGCTCCGGCGGGTCGGGGGGCTACGAGCAGTACTTC.

This clone was seen more than once but under ten times. The rearrangement uses TRBV6-1 and TRBJ2-7; 8 bases align to TRBD1. The CDR3 loop spans 14 amino acids. Germline CDR1 is MNHNS and CDR2 is SASEGT. The V and J ends lost 5 bases and 2 bases, in that order; junction bases with no gene match: 5. CDR3 amino acids: CASSSDRGPYEQYF. DNA of the CDR3: TGTGCCAGCAGTAGTGACAGGGGACCCTACGAGCAGTACTTC.

The chain joins TRBV23-1 to TRBJ1-2; the match to TRBD1 covers 7 bases. TRBV23-1 is an ORF; its function is uncertain. The J segment lost 2 bases and the V segment lost 9 bases, leaving 3 bases of the junction unmatched. CDR3 length: 12 amino acids. The CDR3 DNA sequence: TGCGCCAGGCCGACAGGGAACTATGGCTACACCTTC. This codes for CARPTGNYGYTF.

In this sample, this clone turned up once. The V call is TRBV5-1, the J call TRBJ2-1, with 9 nucleotides matching TRBD1. Per germline, CDR1 SGHRS and CDR2 YFSETQ. Trimming cost V 7 bases and J 9 bases; bases outside gene matches: 8. The CDR3 has 13 amino acids. The chain's CDR3 is CASRRQGEGEQFF. CDR3 coding DNA: TGCGCCAGCCGCCGACAGGGGGAGGGTGAGCAGTTCTTC.

CDR3 sequence: CASSFVSEAFF. As DNA, the CDR3 is TGTGCCAGCAGTTTTGTCAGTGAAGCTTTCTTT. The chain links TRBV28 to TRBJ1-1; no clear D gene. CDR1 and CDR2 from the germline V gene are MDHEN and SYDVKM. V lost 3 bases to trimming and J lost 7 bases, with 6 bases between them. The length of the CDR3 is 11 residues.

The rearrangement uses TRBV9 and TRBJ2-1; 14 nucleotides match TRBD2. CDR3 length: 17 amino acids. Per germline, CDR1 SGDLS and CDR2 YYNGEE. The J segment lost 0 bases and the V segment lost 3 bases, leaving 2 bases of the junction unmatched. The chain's CDR3 is CASSAGLAGASYNEQFF. DNA for the CDR3: TGTGCCAGCAGCGCGGGACTAGCGGGGGCCTCCTACAATGAGCAGTTCTTC.

V usage is TRBV5-6 and J usage is TRBJ2-7; 8 bases match TRBD1. The CDR3 covers 18 residues. The ends lost 6 bases at V and 4 bases at J; junction bases unmatched: 21. Looked up from germline, CDR1 is SGHDT and CDR2 is YYEEEE. The CDR3 DNA reads TGTGCCAGCACCCGACTTCGTTTAGGACAGGGACCTATGTACGAGCAGTACTTC. As protein: CASTRLRLGQGPMYEQYF.

This chain uses TRBV18 with TRBJ2-5; 8 bases agree with TRBD2. The J call may be incorrect, as the DNA end agrees better with TRBJ2-7. Germline CDR1 is KGHSH and CDR2 is LQKENI. This CDR3 contains 16 residues. The CDR3 spells CASSPGLSGSWYEQYF. CDR3 in DNA: TGTGCCAGCTCACCCGGACTAAGCGGGAGTTGGTACGAGCAGTACTTC.

CDR3 in DNA: TGTGCCAGCAGCGCCATCCGGGACAGCCCTAACTATGGCTACACCTTC. This codes for CASSAIRDSPNYGYTF. J is TRBJ1-2 and V is TRBV7-9; 7 bases fit TRBD1. CDR3 length: 16 amino acids. CDR1 is SEHNR, CDR2 FQNEAQ, per germline (reference sequence). With 5 bases clipped from V and 0 bases from J, the junction kept 9 bases outside the gene matches.

The CDR3 DNA reads as TGTGCCAGCAGTGAAGCGGACAGGAGGTCCAAAAACATTCAGTACTTC. It translates to CASSEADRRSKNIQYF. The rearrangement uses TRBV2 and TRBJ2-4, with 7 bases fitting TRBD1. Germline assignment: CDR1 SNHLY and CDR2 FYNNEI. The CDR3 runs to 16 residues. The J segment lost 2 bases and the V segment lost 0 bases, leaving 4 bases of the junction unmatched. Looking up the rest from reference TRBV2 and TRBJ2-4 gives the full variable domain: EPEVTQTPSHQVTQMGQEVILRCVPISNHLYFYWYRQILGQKVEFLVSFYNNEISEKSEIFDDQFSVERPDGSNFTLKIRSTKLEDSAMYFCASSEADRRSKNIQYFGAGTRLSVL.

This clone has only one observation. The chain links TRBV11-2 to TRBJ1-3; TRBD1 is a possible D gene (6 bases). The CDR3 is 15 residues long. Trimming shortened V by 4 bases and J by 0 bases, and 10 bases separated the two germline ends. The germline gives CDR1 SGHAT, CDR2 FQNNGV. CDR3 in amino acids: CASSSIQGSGNTIYF. The CDR3 DNA reads TGTGCCAGCAGCTCGATACAGGGCTCTGGAAACACCATATATTTT.

The V and J genes are TRBV5-1 and TRBJ1-1, with a possible D match to TRBD1 (5 bases). V lost 0 bases, J lost 4 bases, and 16 bases lay in between. Looked up from germline, CDR1 is SGHRS and CDR2 is YFSETQ. The CDR3 consists of 16 residues. The CDR3 DNA sequence: TGCGCCAGCAGCTTGGACGATCCCCCCGGGGGCACTGAAGCTTTCTTT. Its protein product is CASSLDDPPGGTEAFF.

CDR3 sequence reads: CASSELGTGVEQYF. Written as DNA, the CDR3 is TGTGCCAGCAGTGAACTAGGGACAGGGGTCGAGCAGTACTTC. The chain recombines TRBV6-1 with TRBJ2-7; 10 nucleotides align to TRBD1. After removal of 2 bases from V and 6 bases from J, the junction contained 4 bases not matched to a gene. In germline, CDR1 is MNHNS, CDR2 SASEGT. CDR3 length: 14 residues.